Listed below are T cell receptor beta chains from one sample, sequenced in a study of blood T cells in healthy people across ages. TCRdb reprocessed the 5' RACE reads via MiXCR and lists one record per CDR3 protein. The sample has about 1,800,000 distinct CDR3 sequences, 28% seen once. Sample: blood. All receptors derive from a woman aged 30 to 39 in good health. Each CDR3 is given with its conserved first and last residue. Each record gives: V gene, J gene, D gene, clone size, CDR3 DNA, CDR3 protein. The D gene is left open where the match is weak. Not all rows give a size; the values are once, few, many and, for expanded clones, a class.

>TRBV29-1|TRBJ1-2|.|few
TGCAGCGTTGAGTGGGGGACGATGGGTGGCTACACCTTC
CSVEWGTMGGYTF
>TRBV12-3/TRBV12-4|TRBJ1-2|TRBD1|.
TGTGCCAGCAGTACCCAAACAGGGGTTGACTATGGCTACACCTTC
CASSTQTGVDYGYTF
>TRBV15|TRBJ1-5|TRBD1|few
TGTGCCACCAGCAGTTTACAGGGGGCGCAGCCCCAGCATTTT
CATSSLQGAQPQHF
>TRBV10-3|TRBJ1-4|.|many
TGTGCCATCCGAAGAGGGACAAGGGAGCCGAATGAAAAACTGTTTTTT
CAIRRGTREPNEKLFF
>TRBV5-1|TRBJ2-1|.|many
TGCGCCAGCAGCTTAGTTACTGGTGAGCAGTTCTTC
CASSLVTGEQFF
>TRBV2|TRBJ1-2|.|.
TGTGCCAGCTTCGGGACTAGGGATGGCTACACCTTC
CASFGTRDGYTF
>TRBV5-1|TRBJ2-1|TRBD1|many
TGCGCCTCGACATCGGGACAGGAGTTCAATGAGCAGTTCTTC
CASTSGQEFNEQFF
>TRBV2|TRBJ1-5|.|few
TGTGCCAGCAGTCCCGGACGGAAGGGGGGCAATCAGCCCCAGCATTTT
CASSPGRKGGNQPQHF
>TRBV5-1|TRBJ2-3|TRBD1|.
TGCGCCAGCAGCTTTAGGACAGGGGGGGCAGATACGCAGTATTTT
CASSFRTGGADTQYF
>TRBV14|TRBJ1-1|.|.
TGTGCCAGCAGCCAAGAACTAAACTGGGGCACTGAAGCTTTCTTT
CASSQELNWGTEAFF
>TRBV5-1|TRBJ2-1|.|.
TGCGCCAGCAGCGGCTCGGGGTTGGGCGATGAGCAGTTCTTC
CASSGSGLGDEQFF
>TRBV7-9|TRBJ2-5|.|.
TGTGCCAGCAGCTCAACCCGGGACGGCACCCTGGGGGAGACCCAGTACTTC
CASSSTRDGTLGETQYF
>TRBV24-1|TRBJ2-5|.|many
TGTGCCACCTCCACATGGGAGACCCAGTACTTC
CATSTWETQYF
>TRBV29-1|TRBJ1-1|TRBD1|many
TGCAGCGTGGGACAGGGAGGCACTGAAGCTTTCTTT
CSVGQGGTEAFF
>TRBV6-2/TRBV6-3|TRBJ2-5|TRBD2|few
TGTGCTAGCAGTTACTCGAGACGCGGGAGTTCTCAAGAGACCCAGTACTTC
CASSYSRRGSSQETQYF
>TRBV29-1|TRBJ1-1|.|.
TGCAGCGTTGAAGGGGGGGTGGACGCTGAAGCTTTCTTT
CSVEGGVDAEAFF
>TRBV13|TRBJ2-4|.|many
TGTGCCAGCAGCTTAGACAGGCGCATTCAGTACTTC
CASSLDRRIQYF
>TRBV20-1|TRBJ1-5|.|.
TGCAGTGCTAGAGGGAGCCAGGGTGATCAGCCCCAGCATTTT
CSARGSQGDQPQHF
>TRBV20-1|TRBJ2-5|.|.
TGCAGTGCAATGGGACCGCCGGTCCGGGAGACCCAGTACTTC
CSAMGPPVRETQYF
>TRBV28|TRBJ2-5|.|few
TGTGCCAGCCGAACAGGGCTAGGGACCCAGTACTTC
CASRTGLGTQYF
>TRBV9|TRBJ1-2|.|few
TGTGCCAGCAGCGGCTCGAGCGGGTATGGCTACACCTTC
CASSGSSGYGYTF
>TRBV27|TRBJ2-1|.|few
TGTGCCAGCAGCACCCAGGGGAGCTCCTACAATGAGCAGTTCTTC
CASSTQGSSYNEQFF
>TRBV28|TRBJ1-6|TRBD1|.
TGTGCCAGCAGTTTCAAGGGAGGGGGCTACCACTTT
CASSFKGGGYHF
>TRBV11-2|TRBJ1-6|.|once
TGTGCCAGCAGCTTAGATCCCAGGCCTAATTCACCCCTCCACTTT
CASSLDPRPNSPLHF
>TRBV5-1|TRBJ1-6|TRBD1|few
TGCGCCAGCAGCTTGTCTCCTCCGGGACAGTATGGACCCCTCCACTTT
CASSLSPPGQYGPLHF
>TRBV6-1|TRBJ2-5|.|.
TGTGCCAGCAGGACAGGTCACCAAGAGACCCAGTACTTC
CASRTGHQETQYF
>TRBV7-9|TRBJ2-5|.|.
TGTGCCAGCAGCTCCTACCGGGACCCGCCCGGCGGGACCCAGTACTTC
CASSSYRDPPGGTQYF
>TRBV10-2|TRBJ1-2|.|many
TGCGCCAGCAGTGAGTTTGGCACAGCAGGAGGCTATGGCTACACCTTC
CASSEFGTAGGYGYTF
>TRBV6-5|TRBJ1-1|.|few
TGTGCCAGCAGTGGTAGGGCTGAAGCTTTCTTT
CASSGRAEAFF
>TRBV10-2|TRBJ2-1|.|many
TGCGCCAGCAGTGAGCAGCGGTCTAGCTCCTACAATGAGCAGTTCTTC
CASSEQRSSSYNEQFF
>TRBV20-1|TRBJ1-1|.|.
TGCAGTGCTGGCATCAAGAACACTGAAGCTTTCTTT
CSAGIKNTEAFF
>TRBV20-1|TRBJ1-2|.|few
TGCAGTGTTCGGGAGGACGGGGGAGGCTACACCTTC
CSVREDGGGYTF
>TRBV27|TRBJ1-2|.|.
TGTGCCAGCAGTCCCAAGGGCGGGAGATTCTATGGCTACACCTTC
CASSPKGGRFYGYTF
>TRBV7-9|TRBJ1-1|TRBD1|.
TGTGCCAGCAGCTTCCAGACAGGGGTAAACTCTGAAGCTTTCTTT
CASSFQTGVNSEAFF
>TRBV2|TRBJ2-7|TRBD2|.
TGTGCCAGCACAACTAGCGGGACCTACGAGCAGTACTTC
CASTTSGTYEQYF
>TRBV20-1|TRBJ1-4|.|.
TGCAGTGCTAGGATGAGAGGGGAAACTAATGAAAAACTGTTTTTT
CSARMRGETNEKLFF
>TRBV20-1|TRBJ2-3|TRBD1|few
TGCAGTGCTCCCAAATCGGGACAGGGAGGAGATACGCAGTATTTT
CSAPKSGQGGDTQYF
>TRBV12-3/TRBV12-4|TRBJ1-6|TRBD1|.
TGTGCCAGCAAAATGACAGGGAATTCACCCCTCCACTTT
CASKMTGNSPLHF
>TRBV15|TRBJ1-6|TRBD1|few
TGTGCCACCAGCAGAGATCCGCCAAGGACAGGGGGCGACAATTCACCCCCCCACTTT
CATSRDPPRTGGDNSPPHF
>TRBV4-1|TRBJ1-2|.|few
TGCGCCAGCAGCCAAGAAGGGCAGGGTTTGGATGGCTACACCTTC
CASSQEGQGLDGYTF
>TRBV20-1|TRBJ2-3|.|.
TGCAGTGCTAGAGATAAGTTCTGGGGGCCGGGAGTTGAGCAGTATTTT
CSARDKFWGPGVEQYF
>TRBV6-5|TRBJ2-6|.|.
TGTGCCAGCAGTTACTCGTTACGAACCAGACTGCCGCGGGTCCTGACTTTC
CASSYSLRTRLPRVLTF
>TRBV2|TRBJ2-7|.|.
TGTGCCAGCCGACAGGTACCCTACAATGAGCAGTACTTC
CASRQVPYNEQYF
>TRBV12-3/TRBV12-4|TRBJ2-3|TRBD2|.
TGTGCCAGCAGTCCTAGACTAGCGGGAGTAGGTACAGATACGCAGTATTTT
CASSPRLAGVGTDTQYF
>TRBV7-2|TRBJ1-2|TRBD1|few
TGTGCCAGCAGCTTAGAAAGGGACAGGGGCTATGGCTACACCTTC
CASSLERDRGYGYTF
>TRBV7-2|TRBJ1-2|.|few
TGTGCCAGCAGCTTAGTGGGCACTCAAGACTATGGCTACACCTTC
CASSLVGTQDYGYTF
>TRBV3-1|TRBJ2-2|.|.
TGTGCCAGCAGCCCCCTCCGTCCGGGGACCGGGGAGCTGTTTTTT
CASSPLRPGTGELFF
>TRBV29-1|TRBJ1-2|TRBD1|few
TGCAGGGTAGAGGGGGCGGATGGCTACACCTTC
CRVEGADGYTF
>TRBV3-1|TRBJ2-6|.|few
TGTGCCAGCAGCCTCAGAAGAACTGGGGCCAACGTCCTGACTTTC
CASSLRRTGANVLTF